This T cell receptor beta chain was recovered during a study of blood T cell repertoires in COVID-19. The wider study: Spain, Italy and the United States supplied samples that represented acute and convalescent COVID-19. PBMCs, B-cell-depleted T cells, or T cells provided the cDNA or gDNA that made up the material.

As handled by the study authors: Amplification of reference gene primers provided the estimated nucleated cell counts. The data were produced by immunoSEQ multiplex PCR, yet TCRdb's version contains in-frame clones alone and is incomplete. V, J and clone size are those of that table, while D and trimming were read from the DNA. The data show fewer than 200,000 clones, with around nine tenths seen just once and roughly 0.9% held by the top ten. CDR1 is KGHSH and CDR2 is LQKENI in the germline V gene. CDR3 length: 16 residues. V shed 3 bases, J shed 7 bases, and the junction held 9 bases outside the gene matches.

This chain joins TRBV18 and TRBJ2-3, with 11 bases lining up with TRBD2. The sequence came from a woman between 18 and 30 years old who had recovered from COVID-19. Sequencing input: peripheral blood. The CDR3 loop reads CASSPFTSGSLNTQYF. CDR3 sequence (DNA): TGTGCCAGCTCACCGTTTACTAGCGGGAGTTTGAATACGCAGTATTTT.